This TCR beta chain emerged from a study of response to subunit inactivated influenza vaccine. To note about this clonotype: Its antigen is still unknown.

General study points: Authors proposed each seasonal influenza vaccination draws in few new T cells.

Per germline, CDR1 SGHRS and CDR2 YFSETQ. The CDR3 sequence is 15 residues long. V lost 4 bases, J lost 5 bases, and 16 bases lay in between. TCRdb processed the RT-PCR reads anew with MiXCR; each CDR3 protein has one entry. Among 650,000 to 700,000 distinct CDR3 sequences listed, roughly 14% were seen once. The TCR originated in a middle-aged man who received an inactivated influenza vaccine. The chain recombines TRBV5-1 with TRBJ2-1, with a weak D call TRBD2 (6 bases). The material sequenced was PBMCs from blood, taken approximately 12 days after vaccination. DNA for the CDR3: TGCGCCAGCAGCCCCCCGGGCGGGGACCACAATGAGCAGTTCTTC. Residues: CASSPPGGDHNEQFF.